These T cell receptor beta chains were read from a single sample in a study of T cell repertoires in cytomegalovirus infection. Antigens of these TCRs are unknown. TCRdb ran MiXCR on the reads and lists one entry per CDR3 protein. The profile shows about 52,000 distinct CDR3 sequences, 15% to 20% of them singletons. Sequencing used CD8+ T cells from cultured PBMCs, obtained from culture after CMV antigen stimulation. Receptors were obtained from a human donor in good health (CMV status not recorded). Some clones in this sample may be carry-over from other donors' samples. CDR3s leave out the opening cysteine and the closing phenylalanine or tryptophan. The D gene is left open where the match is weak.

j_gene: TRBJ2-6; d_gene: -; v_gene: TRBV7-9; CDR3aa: ASSPRTGLSGANVLT
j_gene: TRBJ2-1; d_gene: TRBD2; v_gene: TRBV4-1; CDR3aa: ASSHRGERGSYNEQF
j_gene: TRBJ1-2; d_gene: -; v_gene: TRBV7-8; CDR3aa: ASSSPGNYGYT
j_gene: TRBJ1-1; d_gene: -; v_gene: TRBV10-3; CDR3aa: AISESFGGANTEAF
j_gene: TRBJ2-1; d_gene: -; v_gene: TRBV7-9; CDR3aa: ASSLAGSYNEQF
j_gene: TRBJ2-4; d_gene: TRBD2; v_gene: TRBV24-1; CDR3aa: ATSMNSGSNIQY
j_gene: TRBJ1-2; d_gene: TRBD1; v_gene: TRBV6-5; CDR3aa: ASSARTGAFYGYT
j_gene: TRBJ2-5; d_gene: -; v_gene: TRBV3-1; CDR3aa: ASSQANSGLLRQETQY
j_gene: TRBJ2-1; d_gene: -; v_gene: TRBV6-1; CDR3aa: ASSEEPADIGGSNEQF
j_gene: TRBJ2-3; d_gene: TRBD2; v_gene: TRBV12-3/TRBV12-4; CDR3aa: ASSIVPGLAADTQY
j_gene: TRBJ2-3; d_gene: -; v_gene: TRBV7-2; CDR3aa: ASSTSPGFTDTQY
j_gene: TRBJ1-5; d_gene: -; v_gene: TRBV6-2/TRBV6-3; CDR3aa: ASSFKQGGNQPQH
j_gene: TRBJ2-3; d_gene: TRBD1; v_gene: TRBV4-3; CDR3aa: ASSQRRDRDGTDTQY
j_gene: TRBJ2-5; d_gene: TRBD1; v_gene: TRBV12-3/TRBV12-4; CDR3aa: ASSRQGAETQY